This TCR beta chain was identified in a study of response to subunit inactivated influenza vaccine. Study findings and constraints: Only a handful of new T cells, the authors suggested, are recruited with each seasonal influenza vaccination.

A few counts support this clonotype. No antigen is known for it. In TCRdb, the RT-PCR reads were re-called with MiXCR into one record per CDR3 protein. The sample includes about 520,000 distinct CDR3 sequences, 25% of them seen just once. The origin of this receptor is a man aged 50 to 59 who received an inactivated influenza vaccine. The specimen was CD4+ T cells sorted from PBMCs, collected 4 to 6 days after vaccination.

Here the CDR3 reads CASSLKGRGPVTGELFF. The CDR3 coding sequence is TGTGCCAGCAGCTTAAAGGGGCGGGGCCCCGTCACCGGGGAGCTGTTTTTT. The chain carries TRBV7-3 and TRBJ2-2; tentatively, D is TRBD2 (6 bases). V was shortened by 1 base and J by 4 bases, with 16 bases between the two germline ends. This CDR3 has 17 amino acids. Germline assignment: CDR1 SGHTA and CDR2 FQGTGA.